Listed here is a single T cell receptor beta chain. The target antigen is unknown. A CD45RA-negative memory subset and a CD45RA+ naive subset were separated from the CD4+ cells. CDR1 and CDR2 (germline): KGHSH, LQKENI. V lost 4 bases, J lost 6 bases, and 18 bases lay in between. The CDR3 loop spans 16 amino acids. This specimen belongs to a study of shared clonotypes between healthy human individuals. Study at large: Researchers assigned three CD4 naive, three CD4 memory, two CD8 naive and one CD8 memory plate to each donor. Findings and caveats of the study: Large sequencing depth failed to make sorted-subset sequencing complete, rarefaction showed.

The material for each subset, its genomic DNA, was split evenly across several immunoSEQ plates. The table came from immunoSEQ multiplex PCR; TCRdb's copy has only in-frame clones and leaves some out. The repertoire has roughly 1.4 million clones, around 98.5% of them found once; the top ten carry under 0.45%. The chain uses TRBV18 and TRBJ1-4; no clear D gene. The specimen was naive CD4+ T cells sorted from blood. Subset here: CD45RA+ positively selected. The TCR comes from a man younger than 40 in good health. The CDR3 sequence: CASSQPRGRPDEKLFF. CDR3 DNA: TGTGCCAGCTCACAACCCCGAGGGCGCCCAGATGAAAAACTGTTTTTT.